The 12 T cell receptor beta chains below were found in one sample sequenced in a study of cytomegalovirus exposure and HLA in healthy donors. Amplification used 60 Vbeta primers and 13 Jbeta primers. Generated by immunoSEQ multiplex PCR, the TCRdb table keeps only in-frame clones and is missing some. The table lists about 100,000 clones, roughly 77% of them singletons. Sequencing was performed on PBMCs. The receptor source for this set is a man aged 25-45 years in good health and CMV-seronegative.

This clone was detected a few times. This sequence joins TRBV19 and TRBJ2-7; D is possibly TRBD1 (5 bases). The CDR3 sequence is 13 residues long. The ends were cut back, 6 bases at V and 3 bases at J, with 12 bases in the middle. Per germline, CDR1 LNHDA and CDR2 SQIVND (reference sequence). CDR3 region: CASRPSQGYEQYF. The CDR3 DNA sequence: TGTGCCAGTAGGCCGTCCCAGGGCTACGAGCAGTACTTC.

The CDR3 DNA reads TGTGCCAGCAGTGAAATTGACAGGGGCTATGGCTACACCTTC. Its protein is CASSEIDRGYGYTF. This rearrangement joins TRBV25-1 to TRBJ1-2, with TRBD1 identical over 8 bases. The CDR3 covers 14 residues. V was clipped by 2 bases and J by 4 bases; unmatched bases: 3. The germline V gene encodes CDR1 MGHDK and CDR2 SYGVNS.

CDR3 sequence: CASSFLAGVGETQYF. CDR3 bases: TGTGCCAGCAGCTTCCTAGCGGGAGTCGGGGAGACCCAGTACTTC. V usage is TRBV9 and J usage is TRBJ2-5, with 10 bases that match TRBD2. CDR1 SGDLS and CDR2 YYNGEE come from the germline V gene. V was clipped by 4 bases and J by 5 bases; unmatched bases: 8. The length of the CDR3 is 15 residues. The full variable domain, completed using reference TRBV9 and TRBJ2-5, is DSGVTQTPKHLITATGQRVTLRCSPRSGDLSVYWYQQSLDQGLQFLIQYYNGEERAKGNILERFSAQQFPDLHSELNLSSLELGDSALYFCASSFLAGVGETQYFGPGTRLLVL.

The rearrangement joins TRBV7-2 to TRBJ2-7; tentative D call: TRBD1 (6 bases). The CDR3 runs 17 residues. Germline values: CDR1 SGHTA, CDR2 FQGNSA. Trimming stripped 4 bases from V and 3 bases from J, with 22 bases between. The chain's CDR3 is CASSSGPGRGRGYEQYF. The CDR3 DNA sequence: TGTGCCAGCAGCTCGGGCCCCGGCAGGGGAAGGGGCTACGAGCAGTACTTC.

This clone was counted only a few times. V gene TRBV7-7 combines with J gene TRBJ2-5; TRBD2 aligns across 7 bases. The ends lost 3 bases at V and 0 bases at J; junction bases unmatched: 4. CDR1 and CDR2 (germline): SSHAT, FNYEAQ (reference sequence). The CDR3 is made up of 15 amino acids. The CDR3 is CASSLLGTNQETQYF. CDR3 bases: TGTGCCAGCAGCTTGCTTGGGACTAACCAAGAGACCCAGTACTTC.

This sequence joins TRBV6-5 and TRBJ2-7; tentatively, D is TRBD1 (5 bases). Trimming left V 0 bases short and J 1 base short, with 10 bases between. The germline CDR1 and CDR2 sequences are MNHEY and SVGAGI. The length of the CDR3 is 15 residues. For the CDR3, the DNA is TGTGCCAGCAGTTACTCGGAAGGGGTTTCCTACGAGCAGTACTTC. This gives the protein CASSYSEGVSYEQYF.

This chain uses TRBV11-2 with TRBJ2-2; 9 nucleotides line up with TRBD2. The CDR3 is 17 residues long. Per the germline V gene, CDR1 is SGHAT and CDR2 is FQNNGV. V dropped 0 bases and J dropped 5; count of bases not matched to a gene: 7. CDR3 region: CASSLEVLAGVTGELFF. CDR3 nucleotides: TGTGCCAGCAGCTTAGAAGTACTAGCGGGCGTAACCGGGGAGCTGTTTTTT.

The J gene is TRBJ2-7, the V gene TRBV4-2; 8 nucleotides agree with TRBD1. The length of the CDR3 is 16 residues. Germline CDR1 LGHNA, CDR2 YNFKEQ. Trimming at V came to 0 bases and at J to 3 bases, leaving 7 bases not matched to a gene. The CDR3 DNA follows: TGTGCCAGCAGCCAAGATTTGGGGACAGGACACTACGAGCAGTACTTC. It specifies CASSQDLGTGHYEQYF.

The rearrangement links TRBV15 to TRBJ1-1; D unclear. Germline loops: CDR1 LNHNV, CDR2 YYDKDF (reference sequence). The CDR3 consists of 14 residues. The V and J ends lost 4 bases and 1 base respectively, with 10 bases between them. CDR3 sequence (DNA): TGTGCCACCAGCAAGACGGAGAAGAACACTGAAGCTTTCTTT. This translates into CATSKTEKNTEAFF.

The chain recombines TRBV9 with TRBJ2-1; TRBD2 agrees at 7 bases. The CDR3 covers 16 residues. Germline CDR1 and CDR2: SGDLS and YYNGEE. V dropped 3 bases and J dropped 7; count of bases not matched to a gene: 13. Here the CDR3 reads CASSERDYVVRNEQFF. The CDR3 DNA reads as TGTGCCAGCAGCGAGAGGGACTACGTAGTGAGGAATGAGCAGTTCTTC.

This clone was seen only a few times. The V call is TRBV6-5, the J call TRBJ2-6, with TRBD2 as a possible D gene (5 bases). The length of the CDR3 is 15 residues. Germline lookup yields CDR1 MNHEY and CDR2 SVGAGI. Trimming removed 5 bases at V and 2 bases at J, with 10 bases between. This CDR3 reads CASSNGVAGANVLTF. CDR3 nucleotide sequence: TGTGCCAGCAGTAACGGGGTTGCTGGGGCCAACGTCCTGACTTTC.

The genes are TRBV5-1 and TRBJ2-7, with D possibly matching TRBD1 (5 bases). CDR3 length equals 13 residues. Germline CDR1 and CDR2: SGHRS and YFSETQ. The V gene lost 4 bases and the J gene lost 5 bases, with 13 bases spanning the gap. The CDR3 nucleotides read TGCGCCAGCAGCCCGATTGGGGCCCACGAGCAGTACTTC. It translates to CASSPIGAHEQYF.